Listed here are 16 T cell receptor beta chains from one sample, sequenced in a study of shared clonotypes between healthy human individuals (dated by TCRdb to the early 2020s). The library came from the immunoSEQ multiplex PCR assay. TCRdb stores this immuneACCESS table with in-frame sequences only. Part of the clones is absent; in the studies checked, under half of the shortfall reflects unresolved V genes, and no reason is known for the rest. The sample profile shows 1,500,000 or so clones; roughly 96% of them were found once. The ten largest clones take up about 1.2% of the sample. Sequences were obtained from naive CD4+ T cells sorted from blood. The cell subset or site label for this specimen denotes: CD45RA+ positively selected. The receptors were sampled from a man aged 30-40 years in good health.

The V gene is TRBV7-9, the J gene TRBJ2-1; 10 bases agree with TRBD2. The germline CDR1 and CDR2 sequences are SEHNR and FQNEAQ (reference sequence). The CDR3 loop spans 15 amino acids. Trimming at V came to 10 bases and at J to 3 bases, leaving 9 bases not matched to a gene. Here the CDR3 reads CATQSGRAVYNEQFF. In DNA, the CDR3 is TGTGCCACCCAAAGCGGGAGGGCCGTCTACAATGAGCAGTTCTTC.

This chain joins TRBV13 and TRBJ2-6, with 7 bases identical to TRBD1. Per the germline V gene, CDR1 is PRHDT and CDR2 is FYEKMQ (reference sequence). The CDR3 has 17 residues. Germline trimming cut 5 bases from V and 0 bases from J; bases unmatched to any gene: 7. Here the CDR3 DNA reads TGTGCCAGCAGCGAGACAGGGAGCCGCTCTGGGGCCAACGTCCTGACTTTC. Translation: CASSETGSRSGANVLTF.

The rearrangement links TRBV18 to TRBJ2-7; D is possibly TRBD2 (5 bases). The CDR3 covers 16 residues. CDR1 KGHSH and CDR2 LQKENI come from the germline V gene. V gave up 3 bases and J gave up 0 bases, with 15 bases separating them. The CDR3 DNA sequence: TGTGCCAGCTCACCGTCTGACCTAGCTCTCTCCTACGAGCAGTACTTC. It encodes CASSPSDLALSYEQYF.

The chain recombines TRBV28 with TRBJ2-7, with D tentatively TRBD1 (6 bases). Between the trimmed V and J ends, which lost 5 bases and 2 bases, there was a span of 13 bases. The CDR3 spans 14 residues. Germline values: CDR1 MDHEN, CDR2 SYDVKM. The CDR3 coding sequence is TGTGCCAGCAGTAAGCCCAGGGGCCCCTACGAGCAGTACTTC. This sequence encodes CASSKPRGPYEQYF.

The rearrangement links TRBV28 to TRBJ1-5, with a possible D match to TRBD1 (5 bases). The germline V gene encodes CDR1 MDHEN and CDR2 SYDVKM. The CDR3 spans 12 residues. The CDR3 loop reads CAGRTSNQPQHF. CDR3 sequence (DNA): TGTGCGGGGAGGACAAGCAATCAGCCCCAGCATTTT.

This clone was observed a few times. V gene TRBV19 combines with J gene TRBJ1-2, with 7 positions matching TRBD1. The CDR3 has 13 residues. After removal of 3 bases from V and 7 bases from J, the junction contained 5 bases not matched to a gene. CDR1 is LNHDA, CDR2 SQIVND, per germline (reference sequence). CDR3 protein: CASSIRGQVGYTF. The CDR3 DNA follows: TGTGCCAGTAGTATCCGTGGACAGGTTGGCTACACCTTC.

This chain uses TRBV7-9 with TRBJ2-2; 10 bases line up with TRBD2. Germline trimming cut 5 bases from V and 7 bases from J; bases unmatched to any gene: 10. Germline lookup yields CDR1 SEHNR and CDR2 FQNEAQ (reference sequence). The CDR3 sequence is 16 residues long. The CDR3 reads CASSLSRRTSGGELFF. In DNA, the CDR3 is TGTGCCAGCAGCCTTAGTAGGCGGACTAGCGGCGGGGAGCTGTTTTTT.

This clone was counted a single time. The chain is built from TRBV11-2 and TRBJ2-7, with D unclear. CDR1 and CDR2 from the germline V gene are SGHAT and FQNNGV. V was trimmed by 3 bases and J by 0 bases, leaving 6 bases between them. This CDR3 comprises 13 residues. Here the CDR3 reads CASSLPFSYEQYF. The CDR3 DNA is TGTGCCAGCAGCTTGCCCTTCTCCTACGAGCAGTACTTC.

The V gene is TRBV7-3, the J gene TRBJ2-3; 10 bases map to TRBD2. The CDR3 has 16 residues. Trimming removed 4 bases from V and 1 base from J; junction bases left unmatched: 5. Germline V gives CDR1 SGHTA, CDR2 FQGTGA. DNA for the CDR3: TGTGCCAGCAGCTCAGCCGGGACTAGCGGCACAGATACGCAGTATTTT. Amino acids: CASSSAGTSGTDTQYF.

CDR3 bases: TGTGCCAGCAGCCGACAGACCGACAGCACAGATACGCAGTATTTT. Translating it yields CASSRQTDSTDTQYF. V usage is TRBV7-2 and J usage is TRBJ2-3; a possible D gene is TRBD1 (5 bases). Germline CDR1 is SGHTA and CDR2 is FQGNSA. CDR3 length: 15 amino acids. Trimming removed 5 bases at V and 0 bases at J, with 12 bases between.

The chain's CDR3 is CASKGKGSNYGYTF. The CDR3 nucleotides are TGTGCCAGTAAGGGAAAAGGTAGTAACTATGGCTACACCTTC. The rearrangement links TRBV19 to TRBJ1-2; D not resolved. Trimming took off 7 bases at V and 1 base at J, with 13 bases between the two ends. Germline V gene data show CDR1 as LNHDA and CDR2 as SQIVND (reference sequence). This CDR3 is built from 14 residues.

J is TRBJ2-2 and V is TRBV28, with 10 bases lining up with TRBD2. Looked up from germline, CDR1 is MDHEN and CDR2 is SYDVKM. This CDR3 has 15 amino acids. The trim removed 5 bases at V and 6 bases at J, leaving 6 bases unmatched. The CDR3 here is CASSPSGSFPGELFF. The CDR3, as DNA: TGTGCCAGCAGTCCTAGCGGGAGTTTCCCCGGGGAGCTGTTTTTT.

J is TRBJ2-5 and V is TRBV5-1, with 11 bases that match TRBD2. Trimming at V came to 0 bases and at J to 5 bases, leaving 3 bases not matched to a gene. CDR1 is SGHRS, CDR2 YFSETQ, per germline. The CDR3 is made up of 15 amino acids. The CDR3, as DNA: TGCGCCAGCAGCTTGGGACTAGCGGGAATGGAGACCCAGTACTTC. Encoded protein: CASSLGLAGMETQYF.

The CDR3 DNA sequence: TGTGCCAGCAGCCAGGGGACAGGGAGTGAAGCTTTCTTT. Protein sequence: CASSQGTGSEAFF. This chain joins TRBV13 and TRBJ1-1, with 9 bases lining up with TRBD1. Germline V gives CDR1 PRHDT, CDR2 FYEKMQ (reference sequence). This CDR3 is built from 13 residues. After removal of 5 bases from V and 7 bases from J, the junction contained 5 bases not matched to a gene.

The rearrangement uses TRBV7-2 and TRBJ2-1, with a tentative D call TRBD2 (5 bases). The CDR3 length is 14 residues. Deletions cut 0 bases from V and 7 bases from J, with 10 bases between. The V gene's germline CDR1 is SGHTA and CDR2 FQGNSA. In nucleotides, the CDR3 is TGTGCCAGCAGCTTAGCACCAGCGGTGAATGAGCAGTTCTTC. Translated: CASSLAPAVNEQFF.

The chain is built from TRBV9 and TRBJ1-5, with D uncertain. CDR1 and CDR2 from the germline V gene are SGDLS and YYNGEE. The CDR3 runs to 14 residues. V gave up 1 base and J gave up 3 bases, with 8 bases separating them. The CDR3 is CASSVRGNNQPQHF. CDR3 nucleotide sequence: TGTGCCAGCAGCGTACGAGGGAACAATCAGCCCCAGCATTTT.